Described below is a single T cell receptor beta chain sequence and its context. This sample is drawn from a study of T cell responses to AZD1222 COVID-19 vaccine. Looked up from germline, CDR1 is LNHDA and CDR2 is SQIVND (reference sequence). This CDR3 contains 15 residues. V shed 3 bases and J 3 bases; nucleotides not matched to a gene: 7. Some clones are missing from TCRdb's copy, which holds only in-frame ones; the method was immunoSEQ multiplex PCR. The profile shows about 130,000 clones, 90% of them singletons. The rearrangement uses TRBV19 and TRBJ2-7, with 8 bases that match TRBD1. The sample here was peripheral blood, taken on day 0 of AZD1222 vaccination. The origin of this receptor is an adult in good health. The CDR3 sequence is CASSITGGRFYEQYF. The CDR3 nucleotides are TGTGCCAGTAGTATTACAGGGGGGCGATTCTACGAGCAGTACTTC.